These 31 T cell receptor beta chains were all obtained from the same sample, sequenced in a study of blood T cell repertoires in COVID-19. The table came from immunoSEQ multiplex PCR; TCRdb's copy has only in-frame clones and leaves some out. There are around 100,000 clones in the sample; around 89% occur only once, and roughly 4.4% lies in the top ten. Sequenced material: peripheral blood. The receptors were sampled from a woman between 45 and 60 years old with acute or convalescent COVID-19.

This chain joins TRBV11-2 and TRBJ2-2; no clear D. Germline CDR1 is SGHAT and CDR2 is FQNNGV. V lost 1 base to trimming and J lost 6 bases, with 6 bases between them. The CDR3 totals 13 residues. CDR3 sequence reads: CASSLVAAGELFF. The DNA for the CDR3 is TGTGCCAGCAGCTTAGTAGCCGCCGGGGAGCTGTTTTTT.

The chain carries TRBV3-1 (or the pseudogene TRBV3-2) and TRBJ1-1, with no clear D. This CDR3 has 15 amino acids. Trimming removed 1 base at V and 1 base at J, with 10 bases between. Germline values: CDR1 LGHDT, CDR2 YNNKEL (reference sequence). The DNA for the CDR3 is TGTGCCAGCAGCCAAGGGTCGGGAAAGAACACTGAAGCTTTCTTT. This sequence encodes CASSQGSGKNTEAFF.

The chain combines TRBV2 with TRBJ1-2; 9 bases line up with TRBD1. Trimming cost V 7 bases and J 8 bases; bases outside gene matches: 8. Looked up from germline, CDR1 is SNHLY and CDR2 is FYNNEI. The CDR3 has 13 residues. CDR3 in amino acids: CASKPTGGGGYTF. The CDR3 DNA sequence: TGTGCCAGCAAGCCGACAGGGGGTGGAGGCTACACCTTC.

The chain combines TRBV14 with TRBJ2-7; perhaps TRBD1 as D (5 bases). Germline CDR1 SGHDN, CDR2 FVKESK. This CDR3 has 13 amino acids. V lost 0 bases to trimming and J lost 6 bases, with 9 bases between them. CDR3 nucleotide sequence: TGTGCCAGCAGCCAAGATATGGGGCGCGAGCAGTACTTC. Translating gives CASSQDMGREQYF.

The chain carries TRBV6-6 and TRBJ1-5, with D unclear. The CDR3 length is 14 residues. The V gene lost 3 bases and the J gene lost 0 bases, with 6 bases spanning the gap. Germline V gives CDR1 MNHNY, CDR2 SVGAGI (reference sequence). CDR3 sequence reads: CASSYTFSNQPQHF. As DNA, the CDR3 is TGTGCCAGCAGTTATACTTTTAGCAATCAGCCCCAGCATTTT.

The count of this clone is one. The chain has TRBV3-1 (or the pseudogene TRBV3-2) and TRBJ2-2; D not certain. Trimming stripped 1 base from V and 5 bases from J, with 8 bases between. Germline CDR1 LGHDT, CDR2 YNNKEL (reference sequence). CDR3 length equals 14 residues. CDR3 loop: CASSQVTKTGELFF. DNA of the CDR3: TGTGCCAGCAGCCAAGTAACAAAAACCGGGGAGCTGTTTTTT.

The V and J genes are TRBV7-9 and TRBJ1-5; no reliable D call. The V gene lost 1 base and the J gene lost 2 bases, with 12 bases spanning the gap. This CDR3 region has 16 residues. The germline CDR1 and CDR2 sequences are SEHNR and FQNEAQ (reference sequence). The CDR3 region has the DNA TGTGCCAGCAGCTTAGAGGAGGGAGTCGGCAATCAGCCCCAGCATTTT. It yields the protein CASSLEEGVGNQPQHF.

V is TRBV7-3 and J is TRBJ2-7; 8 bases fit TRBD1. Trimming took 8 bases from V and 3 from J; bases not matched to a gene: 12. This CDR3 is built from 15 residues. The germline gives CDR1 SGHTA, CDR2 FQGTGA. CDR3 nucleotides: TGTGCCAGCGGTGCCGGGACAGGTACAATCTACGAGCAGTACTTC. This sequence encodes CASGAGTGTIYEQYF.

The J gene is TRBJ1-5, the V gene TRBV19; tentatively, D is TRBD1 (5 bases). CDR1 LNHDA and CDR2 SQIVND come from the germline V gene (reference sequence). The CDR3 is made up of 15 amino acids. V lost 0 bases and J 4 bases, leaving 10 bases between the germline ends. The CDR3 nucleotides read TGTGCCAGTAGTATAGAAGGGGCCCCGAATCAGCCCCAGCATTTT. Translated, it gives CASSIEGAPNQPQHF.

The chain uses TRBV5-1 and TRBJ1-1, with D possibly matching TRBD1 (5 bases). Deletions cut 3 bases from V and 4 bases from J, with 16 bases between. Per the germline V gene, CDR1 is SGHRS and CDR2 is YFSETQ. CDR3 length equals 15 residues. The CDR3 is CASSSSGRQGTEAFF. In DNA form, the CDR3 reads TGCGCCAGCAGCTCATCCGGGCGGCAGGGCACTGAAGCTTTCTTT.

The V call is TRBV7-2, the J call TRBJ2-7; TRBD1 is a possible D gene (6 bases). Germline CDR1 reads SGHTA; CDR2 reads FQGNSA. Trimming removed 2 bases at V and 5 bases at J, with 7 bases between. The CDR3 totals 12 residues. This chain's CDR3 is CASSLSGDEQYF. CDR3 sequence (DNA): TGTGCCAGCAGCTTATCAGGGGACGAGCAGTACTTC.

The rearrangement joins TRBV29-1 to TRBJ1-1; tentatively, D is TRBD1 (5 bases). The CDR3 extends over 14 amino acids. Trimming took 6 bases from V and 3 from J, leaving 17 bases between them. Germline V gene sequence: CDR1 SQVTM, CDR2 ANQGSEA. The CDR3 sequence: CSVTYRLADTEAFF. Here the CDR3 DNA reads TGCAGCGTCACGTACAGGCTGGCGGACACTGAAGCTTTCTTT.

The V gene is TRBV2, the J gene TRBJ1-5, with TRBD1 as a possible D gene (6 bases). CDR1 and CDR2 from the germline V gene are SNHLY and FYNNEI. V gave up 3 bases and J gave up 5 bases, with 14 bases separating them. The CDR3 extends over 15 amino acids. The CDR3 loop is CASSEHPSGDQPQHF. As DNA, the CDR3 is TGTGCCAGCAGTGAGCACCCTTCAGGGGATCAGCCCCAGCATTTT. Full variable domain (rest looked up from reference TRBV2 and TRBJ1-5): EPEVTQTPSHQVTQMGQEVILRCVPISNHLYFYWYRQILGQKVEFLVSFYNNEISEKSEIFDDQFSVERPDGSNFTLKIRSTKLEDSAMYFCASSEHPSGDQPQHFGDGTRLSIL.

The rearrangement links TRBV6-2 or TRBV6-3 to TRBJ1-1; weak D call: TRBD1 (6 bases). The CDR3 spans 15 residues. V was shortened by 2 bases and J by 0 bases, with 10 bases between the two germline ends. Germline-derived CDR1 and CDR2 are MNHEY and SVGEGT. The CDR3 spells CASSYLQGLNTEAFF. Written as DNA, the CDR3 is TGTGCCAGCAGTTACCTACAGGGCCTGAACACTGAAGCTTTCTTT.

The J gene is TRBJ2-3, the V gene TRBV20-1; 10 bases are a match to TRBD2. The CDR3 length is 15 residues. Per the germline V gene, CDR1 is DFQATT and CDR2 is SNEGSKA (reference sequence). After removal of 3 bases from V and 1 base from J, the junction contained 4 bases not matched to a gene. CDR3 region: CSASWLAGGTDTQYF. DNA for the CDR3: TGCAGTGCTAGTTGGCTAGCGGGGGGCACAGATACGCAGTATTTT.

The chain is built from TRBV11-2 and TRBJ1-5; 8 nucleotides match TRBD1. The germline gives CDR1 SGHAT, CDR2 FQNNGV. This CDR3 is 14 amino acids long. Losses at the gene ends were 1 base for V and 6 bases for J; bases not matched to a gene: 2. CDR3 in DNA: TGTGCCAGCAGCTTAGCAGGGGGCACTCAGCCCCAGCATTTT. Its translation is CASSLAGGTQPQHF. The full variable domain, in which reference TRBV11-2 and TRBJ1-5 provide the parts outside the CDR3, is EAGVAQSPRYKIIEKRQSVAFWCNPISGHATLYWYQQILGQGPKLLIQFQNNGVVDDSQLPKDRFSAERLKGVDSTLKIQPAKLEDSAVYLCASSLAGGTQPQHFGDGTRLSIL.

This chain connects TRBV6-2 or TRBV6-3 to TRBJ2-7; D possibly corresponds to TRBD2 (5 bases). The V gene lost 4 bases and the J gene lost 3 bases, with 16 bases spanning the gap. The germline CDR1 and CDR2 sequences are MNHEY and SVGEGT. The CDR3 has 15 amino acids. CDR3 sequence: CASSSPSLTIYEQYF. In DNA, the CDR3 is TGTGCCAGCAGTTCCCCTAGTCTGACTATCTACGAGCAGTACTTC.

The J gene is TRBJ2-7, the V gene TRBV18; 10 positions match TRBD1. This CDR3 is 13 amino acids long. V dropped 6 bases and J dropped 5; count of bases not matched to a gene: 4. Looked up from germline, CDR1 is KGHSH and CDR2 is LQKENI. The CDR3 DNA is TGTGCCAGCTCCCCCGGGACAGGGGACGAGCAGTACTTC. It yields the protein CASSPGTGDEQYF.

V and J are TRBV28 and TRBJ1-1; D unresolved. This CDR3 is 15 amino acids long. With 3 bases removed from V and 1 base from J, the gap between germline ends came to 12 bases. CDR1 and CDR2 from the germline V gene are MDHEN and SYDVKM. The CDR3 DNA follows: TGTGCCAGCAGTTTTTCGCCGGGAGGGAACACTGAAGCTTTCTTT. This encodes CASSFSPGGNTEAFF.

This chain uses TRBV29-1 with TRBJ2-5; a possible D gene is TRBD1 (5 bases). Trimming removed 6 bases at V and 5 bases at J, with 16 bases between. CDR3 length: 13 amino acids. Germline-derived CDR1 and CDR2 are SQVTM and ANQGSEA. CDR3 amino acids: CSVERGAGETQYF. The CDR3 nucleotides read TGCAGCGTGGAAAGGGGCGCTGGGGAGACCCAGTACTTC.

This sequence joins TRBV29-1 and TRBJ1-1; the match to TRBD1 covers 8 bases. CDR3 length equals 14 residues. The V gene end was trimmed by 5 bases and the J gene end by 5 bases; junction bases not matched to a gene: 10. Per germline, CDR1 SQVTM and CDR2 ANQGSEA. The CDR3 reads CSVRQGAIGTEAFF. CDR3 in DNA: TGCAGCGTTCGGCAGGGGGCAATAGGAACTGAAGCTTTCTTT.

The CDR3 loop is CASSPTLDTTNEKLFF. The DNA for the CDR3 is TGTGCCAGCAGTCCGACCCTCGACACAACTAATGAAAAACTGTTTTTT. The V gene is TRBV27, the J gene TRBJ1-4; no clear D. This CDR3 is 16 amino acids long. With 5 bases removed from V and 0 bases from J, the gap between germline ends came to 13 bases. Germline CDR1 is MNHEY and CDR2 is SMNVEV (reference sequence).

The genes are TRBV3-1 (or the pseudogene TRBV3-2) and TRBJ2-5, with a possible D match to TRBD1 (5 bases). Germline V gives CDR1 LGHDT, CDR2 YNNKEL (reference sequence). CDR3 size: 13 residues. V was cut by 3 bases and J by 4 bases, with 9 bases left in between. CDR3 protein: CASSHRGGETQYF. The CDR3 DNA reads TGTGCCAGCAGCCATAGGGGCGGAGAGACCCAGTACTTC.

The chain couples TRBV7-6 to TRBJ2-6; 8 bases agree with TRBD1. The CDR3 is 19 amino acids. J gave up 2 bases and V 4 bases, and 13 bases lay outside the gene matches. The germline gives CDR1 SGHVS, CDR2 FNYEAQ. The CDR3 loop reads CASSYLTGEDRAGANVLTF. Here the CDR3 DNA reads TGTGCCAGCAGCTATTTGACAGGGGAAGACAGAGCTGGGGCCAACGTCCTGACTTTC.

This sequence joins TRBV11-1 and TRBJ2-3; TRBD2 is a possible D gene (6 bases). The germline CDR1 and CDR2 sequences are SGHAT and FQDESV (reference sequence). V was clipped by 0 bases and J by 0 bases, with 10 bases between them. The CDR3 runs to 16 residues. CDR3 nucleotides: TGTGCCAGCAGCTTAGCTAGCGGTACTAGCACAGATACGCAGTATTTT. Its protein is CASSLASGTSTDTQYF.

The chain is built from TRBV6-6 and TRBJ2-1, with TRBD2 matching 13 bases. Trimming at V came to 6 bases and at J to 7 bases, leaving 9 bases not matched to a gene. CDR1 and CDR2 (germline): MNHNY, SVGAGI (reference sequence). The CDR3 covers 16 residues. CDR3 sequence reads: CASRITSGRVRNEQFF. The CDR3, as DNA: TGTGCCAGCAGGATAACTAGCGGGAGGGTCCGGAATGAGCAGTTCTTC.

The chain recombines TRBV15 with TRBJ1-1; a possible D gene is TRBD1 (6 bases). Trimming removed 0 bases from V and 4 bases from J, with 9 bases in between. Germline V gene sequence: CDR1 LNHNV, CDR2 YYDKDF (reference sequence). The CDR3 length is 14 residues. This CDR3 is CATSRDRGVTEAFF. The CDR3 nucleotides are TGTGCCACCAGCAGAGACAGGGGTGTCACTGAAGCTTTCTTT.

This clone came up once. CDR3 residues: CASSIPQHGYTF. CDR3 nucleotide sequence: TGTGCCAGTAGTATCCCACAGCATGGCTACACCTTC. V gene TRBV19 combines with J gene TRBJ1-2; no clear D. This CDR3 comprises 12 residues. V lost 3 bases and J 6 bases, leaving 8 bases between the germline ends. Germline assignment: CDR1 LNHDA and CDR2 SQIVND (reference sequence). Filled out from reference TRBV19 and TRBJ1-2, the complete variable domain reads DGGITQSPKYLFRKEGQNVTLSCEQNLNHDAMYWYRQDPGQGLRLIYYSQIVNDFQKGDIAEGYSVSREKKESFPLTVTSAQKNPTAFYLCASSIPQHGYTFGSGTRLTVV.

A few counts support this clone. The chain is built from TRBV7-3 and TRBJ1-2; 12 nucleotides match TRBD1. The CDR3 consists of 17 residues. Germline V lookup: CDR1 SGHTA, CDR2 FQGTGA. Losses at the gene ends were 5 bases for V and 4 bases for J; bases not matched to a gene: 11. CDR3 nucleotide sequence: TGTGCCAGCAGCCCCCAAGGGACAGGGGGCTTGCTCTATGGCTACACCTTC. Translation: CASSPQGTGGLLYGYTF.

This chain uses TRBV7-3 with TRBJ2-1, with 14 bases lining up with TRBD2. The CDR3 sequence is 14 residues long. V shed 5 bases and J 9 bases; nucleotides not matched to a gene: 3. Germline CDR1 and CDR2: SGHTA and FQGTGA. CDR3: CASSPGTSGSEQFF. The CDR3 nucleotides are TGTGCCAGCAGCCCAGGGACTAGCGGGAGTGAGCAGTTCTTC. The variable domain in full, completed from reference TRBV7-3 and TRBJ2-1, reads GAGVSQTPSNKVTEKGKYVELRCDPISGHTALYWYRQSLGQGPEFLIYFQGTGAADDSGLPNDRFFAVRPEGSVSTLKIQRTERGDSAVYLCASSPGTSGSEQFFGPGTRLTVL.

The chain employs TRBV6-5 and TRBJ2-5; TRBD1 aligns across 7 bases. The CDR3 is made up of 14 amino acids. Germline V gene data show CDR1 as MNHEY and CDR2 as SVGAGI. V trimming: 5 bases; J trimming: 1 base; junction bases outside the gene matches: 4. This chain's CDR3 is CASSKGQLQETQYF. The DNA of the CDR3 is TGTGCCAGCAGTAAGGGACAGCTCCAAGAGACCCAGTACTTC.